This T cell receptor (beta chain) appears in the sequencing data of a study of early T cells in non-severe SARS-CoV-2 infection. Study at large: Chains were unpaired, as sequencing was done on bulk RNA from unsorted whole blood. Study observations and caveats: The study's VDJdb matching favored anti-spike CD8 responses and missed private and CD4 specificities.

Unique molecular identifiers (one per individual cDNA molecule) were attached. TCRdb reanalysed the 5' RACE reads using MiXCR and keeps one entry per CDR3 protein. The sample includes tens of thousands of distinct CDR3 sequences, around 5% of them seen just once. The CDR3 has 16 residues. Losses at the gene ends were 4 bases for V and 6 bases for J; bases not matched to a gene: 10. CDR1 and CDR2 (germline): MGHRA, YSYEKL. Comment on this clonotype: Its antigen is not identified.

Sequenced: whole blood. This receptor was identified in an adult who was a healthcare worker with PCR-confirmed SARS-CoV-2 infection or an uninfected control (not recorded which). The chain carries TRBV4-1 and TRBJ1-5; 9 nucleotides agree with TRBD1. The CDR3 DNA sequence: TGCGCCAGCAGCCCCCTTCAGGGACAGGGATTTCAGCCCCAGCATTTT. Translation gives CASSPLQGQGFQPQHF.